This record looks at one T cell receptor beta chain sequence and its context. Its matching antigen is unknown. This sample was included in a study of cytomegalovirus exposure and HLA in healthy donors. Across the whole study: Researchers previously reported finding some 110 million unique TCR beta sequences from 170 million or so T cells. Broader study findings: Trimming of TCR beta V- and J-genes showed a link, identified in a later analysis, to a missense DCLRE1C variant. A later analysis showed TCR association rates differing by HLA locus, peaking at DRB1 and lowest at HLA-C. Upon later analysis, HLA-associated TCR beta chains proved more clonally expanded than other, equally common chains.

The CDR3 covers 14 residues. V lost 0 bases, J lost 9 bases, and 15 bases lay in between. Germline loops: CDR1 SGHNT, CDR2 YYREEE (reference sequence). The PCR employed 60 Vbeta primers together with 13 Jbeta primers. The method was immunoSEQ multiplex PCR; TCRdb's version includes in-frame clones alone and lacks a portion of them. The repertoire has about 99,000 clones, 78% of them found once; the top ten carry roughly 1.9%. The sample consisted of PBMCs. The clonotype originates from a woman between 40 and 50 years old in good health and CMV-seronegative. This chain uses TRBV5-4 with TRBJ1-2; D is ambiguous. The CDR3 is CASSLESPGRSYTF. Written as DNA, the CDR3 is TGTGCCAGCAGCTTGGAATCCCCCGGTCGTAGCTACACCTTC.